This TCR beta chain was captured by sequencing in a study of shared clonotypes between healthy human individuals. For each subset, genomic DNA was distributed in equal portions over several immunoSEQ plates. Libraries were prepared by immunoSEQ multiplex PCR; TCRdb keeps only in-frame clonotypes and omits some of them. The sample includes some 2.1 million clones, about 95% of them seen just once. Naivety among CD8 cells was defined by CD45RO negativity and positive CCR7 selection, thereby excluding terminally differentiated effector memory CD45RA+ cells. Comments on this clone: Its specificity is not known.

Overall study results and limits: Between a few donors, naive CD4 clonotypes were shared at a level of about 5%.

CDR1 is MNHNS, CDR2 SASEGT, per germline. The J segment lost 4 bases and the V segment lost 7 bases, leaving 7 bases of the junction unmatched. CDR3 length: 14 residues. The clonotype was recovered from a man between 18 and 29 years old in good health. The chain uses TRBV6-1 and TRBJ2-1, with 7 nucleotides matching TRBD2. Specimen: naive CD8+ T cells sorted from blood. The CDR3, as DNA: TGTGCCAGCAATAGGCGGGGGATATACAATGAGCAGTTCTTC. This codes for CASNRRGIYNEQFF.